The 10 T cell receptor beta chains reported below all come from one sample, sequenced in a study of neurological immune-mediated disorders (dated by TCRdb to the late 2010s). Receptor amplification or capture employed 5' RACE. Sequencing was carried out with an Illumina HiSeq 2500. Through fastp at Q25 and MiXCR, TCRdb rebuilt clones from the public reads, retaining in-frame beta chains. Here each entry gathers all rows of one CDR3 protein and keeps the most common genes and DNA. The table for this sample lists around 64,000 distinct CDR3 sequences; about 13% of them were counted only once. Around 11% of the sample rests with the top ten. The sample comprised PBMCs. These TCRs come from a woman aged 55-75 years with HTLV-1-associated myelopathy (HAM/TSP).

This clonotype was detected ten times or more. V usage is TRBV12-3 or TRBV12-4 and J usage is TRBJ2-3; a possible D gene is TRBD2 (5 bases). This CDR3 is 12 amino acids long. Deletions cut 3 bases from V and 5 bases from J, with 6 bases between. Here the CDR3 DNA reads TGTGCCAGCAGTTTCCGGGGAGATACGCAGTATTTT. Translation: CASSFRGDTQYF.

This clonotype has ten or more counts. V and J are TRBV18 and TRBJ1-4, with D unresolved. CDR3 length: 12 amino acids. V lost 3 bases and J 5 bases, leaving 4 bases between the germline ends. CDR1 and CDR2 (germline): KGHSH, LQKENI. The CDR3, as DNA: TGTGCCAGCTCACCGCAGAATGAAAAACTGTTTTTT. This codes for CASSPQNEKLFF.

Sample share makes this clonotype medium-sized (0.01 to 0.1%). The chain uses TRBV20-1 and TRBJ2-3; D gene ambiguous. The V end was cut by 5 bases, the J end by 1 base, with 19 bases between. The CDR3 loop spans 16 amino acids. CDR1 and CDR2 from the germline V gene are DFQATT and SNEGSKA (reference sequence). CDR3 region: CSAETGSQTRTDTQYF. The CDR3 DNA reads TGCAGTGCTGAGACCGGCAGCCAGACTCGCACAGATACGCAGTATTTT.

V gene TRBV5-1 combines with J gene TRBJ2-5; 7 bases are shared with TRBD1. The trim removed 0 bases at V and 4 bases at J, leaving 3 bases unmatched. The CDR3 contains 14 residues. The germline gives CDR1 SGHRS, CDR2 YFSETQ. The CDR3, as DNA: TGCGCCAGCAGCTTGGAGGGGGCCGGAGAGACCCAGTACTTC. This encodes CASSLEGAGETQYF.

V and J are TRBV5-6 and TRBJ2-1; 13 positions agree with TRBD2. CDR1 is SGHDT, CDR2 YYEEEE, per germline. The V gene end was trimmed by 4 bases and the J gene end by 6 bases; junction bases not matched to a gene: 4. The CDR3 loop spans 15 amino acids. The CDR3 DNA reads TGTGCCAGCAGCCTGGGACTAGCGGGATTCAATGAGCAGTTCTTC. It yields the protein CASSLGLAGFNEQFF.

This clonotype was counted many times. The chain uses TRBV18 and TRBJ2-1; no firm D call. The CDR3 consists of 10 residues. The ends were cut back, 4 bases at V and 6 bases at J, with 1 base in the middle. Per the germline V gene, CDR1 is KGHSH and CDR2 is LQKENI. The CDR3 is CASSLNEQFF. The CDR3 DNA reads TGTGCCAGCTCACTCAATGAGCAGTTCTTC. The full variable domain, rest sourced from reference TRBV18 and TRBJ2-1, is NAGVMQNPRHLVRRRGQEARLRCSPMKGHSHVYWYRQLPEEGLKFMVYLQKENIIDESGMPKERFSAEFPKEGPSILRIQQVVRGDSAAYFCASSLNEQFFGPGTRLTVL.

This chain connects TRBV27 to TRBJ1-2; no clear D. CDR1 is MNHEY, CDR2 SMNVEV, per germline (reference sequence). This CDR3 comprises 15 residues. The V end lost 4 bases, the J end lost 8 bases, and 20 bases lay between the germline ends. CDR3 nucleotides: TGTGCCAGCAGTTCATTTACCGAGAAAGAAGCAGGCTACACCTTC. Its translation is CASSSFTEKEAGYTF.

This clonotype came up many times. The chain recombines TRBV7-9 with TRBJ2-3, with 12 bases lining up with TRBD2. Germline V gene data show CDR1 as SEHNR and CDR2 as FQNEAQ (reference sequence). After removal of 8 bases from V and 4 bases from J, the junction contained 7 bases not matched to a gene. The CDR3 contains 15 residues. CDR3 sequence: CASLASGRAADTQYF. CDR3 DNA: TGTGCCAGCCTGGCTAGCGGGAGGGCCGCAGATACGCAGTATTTT.

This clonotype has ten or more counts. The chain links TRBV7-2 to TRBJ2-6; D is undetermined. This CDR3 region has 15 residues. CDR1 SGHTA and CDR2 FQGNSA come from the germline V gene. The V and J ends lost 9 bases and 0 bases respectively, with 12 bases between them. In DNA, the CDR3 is TGTGCCAGTACAAGACCACACTCTGGGGCCAACGTCCTGACTTTC. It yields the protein CASTRPHSGANVLTF.

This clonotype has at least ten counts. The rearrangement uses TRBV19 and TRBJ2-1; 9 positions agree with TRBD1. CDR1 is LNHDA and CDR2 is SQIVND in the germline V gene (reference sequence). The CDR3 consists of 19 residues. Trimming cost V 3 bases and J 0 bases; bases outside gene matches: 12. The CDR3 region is CASSIPGQGLSSSYNEQFF. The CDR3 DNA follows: TGTGCCAGTAGTATCCCTGGACAGGGGTTATCCAGCTCCTACAATGAGCAGTTCTTC.